This T cell receptor (beta chain) is drawn from a study of blood T cell repertoires in COVID-19. Turning to the study itself: Samples came from the United States, Italy and Spain, spanning acute and convalescent COVID-19. In each case, the material was cDNA or gDNA derived from T cells, B-cell-depleted T cells, or PBMCs.

Looked up from germline, CDR1 is MNHEY and CDR2 is SVGAGI. The CDR3 totals 13 residues. With V trimmed by 8 bases and J by 6 bases, 5 bases remained unmatched. In the authors' workflow: Reference gene primer amplification gave estimated nucleated cell counts. Clones were read by immunoSEQ multiplex PCR, and TCRdb kept only the in-frame ones, dropping some. V and J calls and clone size are those listed in that table; D and trimming were worked out from the DNA. The top ten clones hold approximately 4.3% of a sample with fewer than 350,000 clones, 75% to 90% of them seen once. This clonotype was obtained from a man aged 40-55 years with acute or convalescent COVID-19. The sample comprised peripheral blood. The chain is built from TRBV6-5 and TRBJ2-2, with TRBD1 matching over 8 bases. The CDR3 nucleotides read TGTGCCAGCCAGGGACAGGCCGCCGGGGAGCTGTTTTTT. It codes for CASQGQAAGELFF.